Shown below are 22 T cell receptor beta chains from a single sample sequenced in a study of beta chain features in type 1 diabetes. Findings and caveats of the study: Within each of all four CD4+ subsets, Type 1 diabetes patients had TCRB CDR3s that were moderately but significantly shorter.

Which antigens these TCRs recognize remains unknown. Reverse transcription of all isolated RNA meant that expressed TCRB transcripts were sequenced. Clones were read by immunoSEQ multiplex PCR, and TCRdb kept only the in-frame ones, dropping some. The repertoire consists of about 28,000 clones, with around 54% occurring once and the leading ten covering 1.5%. The sample consisted of Tregs from blood. The receptor set was obtained from a woman aged 18-35 years with type 1 diabetes.

The chain links TRBV18 to TRBJ2-1; D possibly corresponds to TRBD2 (5 bases). The CDR3 length is 14 residues. The germline V gene encodes CDR1 KGHSH and CDR2 LQKENI. The V and J ends lost 0 bases and 3 bases respectively, with 6 bases between them. CDR3 region: CASSPPAGYNEQFF. DNA of the CDR3: TGTGCCAGCTCACCACCGGCGGGCTACAATGAGCAGTTCTTC.

This chain joins TRBV10-3 and TRBJ2-1; 10 bases agree with TRBD1. The V and J ends lost 6 bases and 3 bases, in that order; junction bases with no gene match: 11. Germline V gene data show CDR1 as ENHRY and CDR2 as SYGVKD. This CDR3 has 17 residues. Here the CDR3 reads CAISGRTGGGNYNEQFF. The DNA for the CDR3 is TGTGCCATCAGCGGGCGGACAGGGGGTGGGAACTACAATGAGCAGTTCTTC.

The genes are TRBV7-9 and TRBJ2-1; a weak D match, TRBD2 (5 bases). This CDR3 has 18 amino acids. V was trimmed by 1 base and J by 0 bases, leaving 16 bases between them. Germline CDR1 is SEHNR and CDR2 is FQNEAQ (reference sequence). The CDR3 sequence is CASSLGRSGESSYNEQFF. Here the CDR3 DNA reads TGTGCCAGCAGCTTAGGTCGTAGTGGGGAGAGCTCCTACAATGAGCAGTTCTTC.

This clone appeared a few times. The V call is TRBV30, the J call TRBJ2-3; D is possibly TRBD2 (5 bases). Germline CDR1 reads GTSNPN; CDR2 reads SVGIG (reference sequence). CDR3 length: 14 amino acids. V was shortened by 1 base and J by 4 bases, with 12 bases between the two germline ends. CDR3 DNA: TGTGCCTGGAGTGCCCTACAACTAGCAGATACGCAGTATTTT. Protein: CAWSALQLADTQYF.

This chain links TRBV6-6 with TRBJ2-2; D perhaps matches TRBD2 (6 bases). V shed 6 bases and J shed 3 bases, with 17 bases lying between them. CDR1 is MNHNY and CDR2 is SVGAGI in the germline V gene (reference sequence). There are 16 residues in the CDR3. In DNA, the CDR3 is TGTGCCAGCAGACCCTCATGGAGGGCCGACACCGGGGAGCTGTTTTTT. This sequence encodes CASRPSWRADTGELFF.

J is TRBJ1-2 and V is TRBV30, with D perhaps matching TRBD1 (5 bases). CDR1 and CDR2 (germline): GTSNPN, SVGIG (reference sequence). This CDR3 has 12 amino acids. V dropped 4 bases and J dropped 8 bases, with 14 bases sitting between them. CDR3 coding DNA: TGTGCCTGGACGGCGGACAAAGGGGGCTACACCTTC. This encodes CAWTADKGGYTF.

J is TRBJ1-4 and V is TRBV7-6; unclear D gene. V was clipped by 5 bases and J by 8 bases, with 15 bases between them. In germline, CDR1 is SGHVS, CDR2 FNYEAQ. The CDR3 is made up of 14 amino acids. CDR3 residues: CASSQTSTVEKLFF. The DNA of the CDR3 is TGTGCCAGCAGCCAAACTTCCACGGTAGAAAAACTGTTTTTT.

This clone turned up a few times. This sequence joins TRBV11-1 and TRBJ2-1, with D perhaps TRBD2 (6 bases). The germline V gene has CDR1 SGHAT and CDR2 FQDESV (reference sequence). Trimming removed 5 bases at V and 5 bases at J, with 13 bases between. The CDR3 loop spans 14 amino acids. The CDR3 reads CASSAGRDHNEQFF. For the CDR3, the DNA is TGTGCCAGCAGCGCGGGACGGGACCACAATGAGCAGTTCTTC.

There are a few counts of this clone. V gene TRBV7-2 combines with J gene TRBJ1-5; 7 bases agree with TRBD1. Germline CDR1 is SGHTA and CDR2 is FQGNSA. The trim removed 2 bases at V and 8 bases at J, leaving 3 bases unmatched. The CDR3 is 13 residues long. The DNA of the CDR3 is TGTGCCAGCAGCTTACAGGGGGTTGAGCCCCAGCATTTT. Its protein product is CASSLQGVEPQHF.

As DNA, the CDR3 is TGTGCCAGCAGCTTAGCGGGACTAGCGGATACGCAGTATTTT. Encoded protein: CASSLAGLADTQYF. The rearrangement joins TRBV11-3 to TRBJ2-3; 10 bases agree with TRBD2. The V gene end was trimmed by 1 base and the J gene end by 6 bases; junction bases not matched to a gene: 1. The CDR3 runs 14 residues. The V gene's germline CDR1 is SGHNT and CDR2 YENEEA.

This clone has only a few counts. The J gene is TRBJ2-5, the V gene TRBV7-2; 9 positions match TRBD2. J lost 1 base, V lost 5 bases, and 5 bases had no gene match. CDR1 and CDR2 (germline): SGHTA, FQGNSA. The CDR3 consists of 15 residues. The CDR3 DNA reads TGTGCCAGCAGCCTGGGGACTAGCCCCCAAGAGACCCAGTACTTC. This gives the protein CASSLGTSPQETQYF.

This clone was counted once. V is TRBV21-1 and J is TRBJ1-2. TRBV21-1 is a pseudogene segment. CDR3 size: 18 residues. The CDR3 coding sequence is TGTGCCAGCAGCAAAGGAGTTATGGGGCCGGGGGTTAACTATGGCTACACCTTC. It is translated as CASSKGVMGPGVNYGYTF.

This chain links TRBV19 with TRBJ2-7; 7 positions match TRBD1. The germline V gene has CDR1 LNHDA and CDR2 SQIVND (reference sequence). CDR3 length equals 15 residues. V trimming: 1 base; J trimming: 2 bases; junction bases outside the gene matches: 5. CDR3 DNA sequence: TGTGCCAGTAGTATAGGACAGGGCCTTACCTACGAGCAGTACGTC. The encoded protein is CASSIGQGLTYEQYV.

The chain has TRBV5-6 and TRBJ2-2; the match to TRBD1 covers 8 bases. The J segment lost 5 bases and the V segment lost 1 base, leaving 7 bases of the junction unmatched. From germline, CDR1 is SGHDT and CDR2 YYEEEE. This CDR3 has 16 amino acids. CDR3 amino acids: CASSLLQGVGTGELFF. CDR3 DNA sequence: TGTGCCAGCAGCTTGTTACAGGGGGTCGGTACCGGGGAGCTGTTTTTT.

The chain has TRBV28 and TRBJ1-2; possible D gene TRBD1, 5 bases. Germline assignment: CDR1 MDHEN and CDR2 SYDVKM. This CDR3 comprises 14 residues. The V gene lost 6 bases and the J gene lost 4 bases, with 15 bases spanning the gap. The DNA for the CDR3 is TGTGCCAGCAGCCGTCGGGAGGGGATCTATGGCTACACCTTC. Its translation: CASSRREGIYGYTF.

The chain recombines TRBV19 with TRBJ2-2; D possibly corresponds to TRBD1 (5 bases). The CDR3 totals 15 residues. With 2 bases removed from V and 2 bases from J, the gap between germline ends came to 9 bases. Germline V gene data show CDR1 as LNHDA and CDR2 as SQIVND (reference sequence). CDR3 region: CASSIRGFNTGELFF. The DNA of the CDR3 is TGTGCCAGTAGTATAAGGGGATTCAACACCGGGGAGCTGTTTTTT.

This chain joins TRBV19 and TRBJ1-2; D is ambiguous. The CDR3 is made up of 14 amino acids. Germline CDR1 LNHDA, CDR2 SQIVND (reference sequence). V shed 8 bases and J shed 1 base, with 14 bases lying between them. For the CDR3, the DNA is TGTGCCAGTCACGCAGGCTTCAATAACTATGGCTACACCTTC. It is translated as CASHAGFNNYGYTF.

A few counts support this clone. The chain combines TRBV7-9 with TRBJ1-1; 7 nucleotides align to TRBD1. With 2 bases clipped from V and 4 bases from J, the junction kept 4 bases outside the gene matches. CDR1 and CDR2 from the germline V gene are SEHNR and FQNEAQ (reference sequence). The CDR3 consists of 14 residues. CDR3 sequence reads: CASSLLTGSTEAFF. CDR3 nucleotides: TGTGCCAGCAGCTTACTGACAGGGAGCACTGAAGCTTTCTTT.

This clone was detected only a few times. The chain carries TRBV7-2 and TRBJ1-5; 12 bases fit TRBD1. Germline CDR1 and CDR2: SGHTA and FQGNSA. The V gene end was trimmed by 5 bases and the J gene end by 7 bases; junction bases not matched to a gene: 9. This CDR3 has 16 residues. The CDR3: CASSPPGQGARQPQHF. The CDR3 coding sequence is TGTGCCAGCAGCCCACCGGGACAGGGGGCTAGGCAGCCCCAGCATTTT.

In this sample, this clone turned up a few times. V gene TRBV7-8 combines with J gene TRBJ2-1; 15 bases align to TRBD2. The CDR3 is 16 amino acids. Trimming at V came to 1 base and at J to 6 bases, leaving 1 base not matched to a gene. CDR1 is SGHVS, CDR2 FQNEAQ, per germline. The CDR3: CASSLGTSGRGNEQFF. CDR3 coding DNA: TGTGCCAGCAGCTTAGGGACTAGCGGGAGGGGCAATGAGCAGTTCTTC.

V and J are TRBV5-1 and TRBJ2-2; 7 bases are a match to TRBD2. The germline V gene encodes CDR1 SGHRS and CDR2 YFSETQ. V dropped 4 bases and J dropped 7; count of bases not matched to a gene: 10. This CDR3 spans 15 amino acids. CDR3 protein: CASSPLADGGGELFF. DNA for the CDR3: TGCGCCAGCAGCCCTCTAGCGGACGGGGGCGGGGAGCTGTTTTTT.

The genes are TRBV11-2 and TRBJ2-7; 7 bases line up with TRBD2. The V segment lost 4 bases and the J segment 6 bases; nucleotides outside the gene matches: 6. The germline CDR1 and CDR2 sequences are SGHAT and FQNNGV. This CDR3 spans 13 amino acids. The CDR3 DNA is TGTGCCAGCAGCTCAGCTAGCGGCCGCGAGCAGTACGTC. Its protein is CASSSASGREQYV.